The next 3 T cell receptor beta chains were all read from a single sample in a study of T-cell reconstitution after alpha-beta-depleted transplantation in children. Using unique molecular identifiers, the investigators prepared the TCRbeta library. TCRdb re-called the PCR reads through MiXCR, storing one row per CDR3 protein. Here the sample spans about 580,000 distinct CDR3 sequences, more than 20% being singletons. The source was PBMCs, mostly from graft donor cells, collected 360 days after TCRalphabeta/CD19-depleted stem cell transplant. The receptors come from a boy in the first two years of life who had a stem cell transplant for acute myeloid leukemia, so the T cells may come from the graft donor.

The rearrangement links TRBV24-1 to TRBJ1-5; D gene uncertain. V dropped 1 base and J dropped 6 bases, with 6 bases sitting between them. There are 13 residues in the CDR3. Germline V gene data show CDR1 as KGHDR and CDR2 as SFDVKD. The CDR3: CATSDFEAQPQHF. DNA of the CDR3: TGTGCCACCAGTGATTTCGAGGCTCAGCCCCAGCATTTT.

The genes are TRBV6-5 and TRBJ2-7, with D possibly TRBD1 on 5 matching bases. There are 13 residues in the CDR3. The germline gives CDR1 MNHEY, CDR2 SVGAGI. V dropped 2 bases and J dropped 4 bases, with 9 bases sitting between them. CDR3: CASSYERGYEQYV. CDR3 DNA: TGTGCCAGCAGTTACGAAAGGGGATACGAGCAGTACGTC.

Many counts were recorded for this clonotype. The chain joins TRBV7-2 to TRBJ1-2; 9 bases align to TRBD1. Germline V gives CDR1 SGHTA, CDR2 FQGNSA. With V trimmed by 5 bases and J by 4 bases, 11 bases remained unmatched. The CDR3 extends over 16 amino acids. The CDR3 coding sequence is TGTGCCAGCAGCCCCCATCGACAGGGGGGCTCCTATGGCTACACCTTC. It encodes CASSPHRQGGSYGYTF.